This T cell receptor beta chain was found in a study of T cell changes during pregnancy in multiple sclerosis. V lost 0 bases and J 10 bases, leaving 8 bases between the germline ends. This CDR3 region has 12 residues. Germline loops: CDR1 SGDLS, CDR2 YYNGEE. Assay used: immunoSEQ multiplex PCR; TCRdb lists only in-frame clones, some missing. The sample includes 15,000 to 19,000 clones, approximately 80% of them seen just once. This sequence originates from a female donor in good health, enrolled as a control in a pregnancy study. The gene calls are TRBV9 and TRBJ2-1; D not certain. Sample: CD8+ T cells from peripheral blood mononuclear cells, taken after pregnancy. CDR3 residues: CASSVGGREQFF. The CDR3 coding sequence is TGTGCCAGCAGCGTAGGAGGCCGGGAGCAGTTCTTC.